This is a list of T cell receptor beta chains from one sample in a study of cytomegalovirus exposure and HLA in healthy donors. Here immunoSEQ multiplex PCR was the method, and the copy in TCRdb shows in-frame clones only, minus some. The sample lists around 100,000 clones; 60% to 85% were seen once. The sequenced sample consisted of PBMCs. These receptor sequences come from a man aged 50-59 years in good health and CMV-seronegative. Each CDR3 is given with its conserved first and last residue. D genes are given only for firm matches. Some rows have no size entry. The others give once, few or many, or a class for an expanded clone.

d_call: TRBD1; j_call: TRBJ2-7; clone_size: -; v_call: TRBV5-1; cdr3_aa: CASSSDRGRHEQYF; cdr3_nt: TGCGCCAGCAGCTCAGACAGGGGGCGGCACGAGCAGTACTTC
d_call: -; j_call: TRBJ2-3; clone_size: -; v_call: TRBV6-5; cdr3_aa: CASRITVTDTQYF; cdr3_nt: TGTGCCAGCAGAATCACAGTCACAGATACGCAGTATTTT
d_call: TRBD1; j_call: TRBJ1-1; clone_size: -; v_call: TRBV27; cdr3_aa: CASSVTGGRTEAFF; cdr3_nt: TGTGCCAGCAGTGTTACAGGGGGGAGGACTGAAGCTTTCTTT
d_call: TRBD1; j_call: TRBJ1-1; clone_size: few; v_call: TRBV28; cdr3_aa: CASSTGGSTEAFF; cdr3_nt: TGTGCCAGCAGTACAGGGGGGAGCACTGAAGCTTTCTTT
d_call: TRBD1; j_call: TRBJ2-7; clone_size: -; v_call: TRBV10-3; cdr3_aa: CASGQESYGQYF; cdr3_nt: TGTGCCAGCGGACAGGAGTCCTACGGGCAGTACTTC
d_call: TRBD2; j_call: TRBJ2-5; clone_size: -; v_call: TRBV5-4; cdr3_aa: CASSLGLAGAGETQYF; cdr3_nt: TGTGCCAGCAGCCTCGGACTAGCGGGGGCGGGAGAGACCCAGTACTTC
d_call: TRBD2; j_call: TRBJ2-1; clone_size: -; v_call: TRBV30; cdr3_aa: CAWSTGLAGAEQFF; cdr3_nt: TGTGCCTGGAGTACGGGACTAGCGGGGGCTGAGCAGTTCTTC
d_call: TRBD1; j_call: TRBJ2-1; clone_size: few; v_call: TRBV5-6; cdr3_aa: CASSLGQGISYNEQFF; cdr3_nt: TGTGCCAGCAGCTTGGGACAGGGGATCTCCTACAATGAGCAGTTCTTC
d_call: -; j_call: TRBJ1-1; clone_size: -; v_call: TRBV6-1; cdr3_aa: CASSGHFGGPGTEAFF; cdr3_nt: TGTGCCAGCAGTGGTCACTTTGGGGGCCCGGGGACTGAAGCTTTCTTT
d_call: TRBD1; j_call: TRBJ1-4; clone_size: -; v_call: TRBV10-3; cdr3_aa: CAISEGQGGEKLFF; cdr3_nt: TGTGCCATCAGTGAGGGACAGGGCGGTGAAAAACTGTTTTTT
d_call: TRBD1; j_call: TRBJ2-3; clone_size: -; v_call: TRBV28; cdr3_aa: CASSSSGKGTGSTDTQYF; cdr3_nt: TGTGCCAGCAGTTCTTCCGGTAAAGGGACAGGGTCCACAGATACGCAGTATTTT